The 31 T cell receptor beta chains presented below share a single source sample, sequenced in a study of response to subunit inactivated influenza vaccine. TCRdb itself ran the RT-PCR reads through MiXCR, one entry per CDR3 protein. The sample lists around 760,000 distinct CDR3 sequences; about 14% were seen once. Sequenced here: PBMCs from blood, sampled roughly 15 days before vaccination. The origin of the receptors is a man aged 50 or older who received an inactivated influenza vaccine.

The chain has TRBV7-2 and TRBJ2-2, with TRBD2 matching over 13 bases. With V trimmed by 0 bases and J by 6 bases, 13 bases remained unmatched. Germline CDR1 is SGHTA and CDR2 is FQGNSA. This CDR3 is 20 amino acids long. The CDR3 is CASSLAWTSGRTITPGELFF. For the CDR3, the DNA is TGTGCCAGCAGCTTAGCTTGGACTAGCGGGAGAACTATAACACCCGGGGAGCTGTTTTTT.

The chain carries TRBV24-1 and TRBJ1-2; D perhaps matches TRBD1 (6 bases). The CDR3 consists of 14 residues. The ends were cut back, 3 bases at V and 4 bases at J, with 11 bases in the middle. Germline lookup yields CDR1 KGHDR and CDR2 SFDVKD. The DNA for the CDR3 is TGTGCCACCAGTGATACGGACAGAGCCTATGGCTACACCTTC. Translating gives CATSDTDRAYGYTF.

The rearrangement links TRBV5-8 to TRBJ1-1, with D hard to call. Germline CDR1 and CDR2: SGHTS and YDEGEE. The CDR3 runs to 15 residues. Trimming stripped 0 bases from V and 5 bases from J, with 14 bases between. CDR3 region: CASSLGARFQTEAFF. CDR3 nucleotide sequence: TGTGCCAGCAGCTTGGGGGCGCGGTTTCAAACTGAAGCTTTCTTT. Full variable domain (outside the CDR3, taken from reference TRBV5-8 and TRBJ1-1): EAGVTQSPTHLIKTRGQQATLRCSPISGHTSVYWYQQALGLGLQFLLWYDEGEERNRGNFPPRFSGRQFPNYSSELNVNALELEDSALYLCASSLGARFQTEAFFGQGTRLTVV.

The chain joins TRBV30 to TRBJ1-3; D ambiguous. V was pared by 2 bases and J by 0 bases, with 2 bases between. Germline CDR1 GTSNPN, CDR2 SVGIG (reference sequence). CDR3 length: 12 amino acids. This CDR3 is CAWSNSGNTIYF. The CDR3 nucleotides read TGTGCCTGGAGTAACTCTGGAAACACCATATATTTT.

CDR3 nucleotides: TGTGCCACCAGCAGAGATACTCCAGGGGGGGTAGCCAAAAACATTCAGTACTTC. It specifies CATSRDTPGGVAKNIQYF. The chain employs TRBV15 and TRBJ2-4, with D perhaps matching TRBD1 or TRBD2 (7 bases each). The CDR3 consists of 18 residues. Germline loops: CDR1 LNHNV, CDR2 YYDKDF (reference sequence). V was trimmed by 0 bases and J by 0 bases, leaving 15 bases between them.

This clonotype has a handful of counts. The chain has TRBV4-1 and TRBJ2-3; D is tentatively TRBD1 or TRBD2 (6 bases each). The CDR3 has 17 amino acids. V was pared by 0 bases and J by 5 bases, with 18 bases between. Germline V gives CDR1 MGHRA, CDR2 YSYEKL. This CDR3 reads CASSQDLLVGGQDTQYF. The CDR3 coding sequence is TGCGCCAGCAGCCAAGATCTCCTAGTGGGGGGCCAAGATACGCAGTATTTT.

The genes are TRBV11-2 and TRBJ2-7; 9 nucleotides align to TRBD2. This CDR3 comprises 15 residues. Germline CDR1 is SGHAT and CDR2 is FQNNGV. V shed 1 base, J shed 4 bases, and the junction held 5 bases outside the gene matches. The chain's CDR3 is CASSLARGGAYEQYF. CDR3 nucleotides: TGTGCCAGCAGCTTAGCTCGCGGGGGGGCGTACGAGCAGTACTTC.

The sample holds a few counts of this clonotype. The gene calls are TRBV11-2 and TRBJ2-1, with D perhaps being TRBD1 or TRBD2 (5 bases each). The germline gives CDR1 SGHAT, CDR2 FQNNGV. This CDR3 comprises 13 residues. V gave up 1 base and J gave up 6 bases, with 7 bases separating them. CDR3: CASSLAGPNEQFF. The CDR3 DNA reads as TGTGCCAGCAGCTTAGCGGGGCCCAATGAGCAGTTCTTC.

The gene calls are TRBV19 and TRBJ2-1; no clear D gene. This CDR3 is built from 13 residues. The ends were cut back, 3 bases at V and 7 bases at J, with 10 bases in the middle. In germline, CDR1 is LNHDA, CDR2 SQIVND (reference sequence). This CDR3 reads CASSIPPLNEQFF. The CDR3 DNA follows: TGTGCCAGTAGTATTCCCCCCCTTAATGAGCAGTTCTTC.

V usage is TRBV27 and J usage is TRBJ1-1; tentative D call: TRBD1 (5 bases). CDR1 MNHEY and CDR2 SMNVEV come from the germline V gene (reference sequence). CDR3 size: 15 residues. Trimming removed 6 bases from V and 0 bases from J, with 14 bases in between. The CDR3 sequence: CASSLRGGVNTEAFF. In DNA, the CDR3 is TGTGCCAGCAGCCTGAGGGGCGGGGTGAACACTGAAGCTTTCTTT.

This clonotype was seen repeatedly, ten times or more. The chain has TRBV10-3 and TRBJ2-3; TRBD1 matches at 10 bases. Looked up from germline, CDR1 is ENHRY and CDR2 is SYGVKD. V lost 6 bases and J lost 5; bases outside the gene matches: 8. This CDR3 spans 15 amino acids. The CDR3 is CAIRGPGQGLDTQYF. The CDR3 region has the DNA TGTGCCATCAGGGGACCGGGACAGGGGCTAGATACGCAGTATTTT.

This clonotype showed up just a few times. The rearrangement joins TRBV7-8 to TRBJ2-1; the D gene is possibly TRBD2 (5 bases). Per germline, CDR1 SGHVS and CDR2 FQNEAQ. V was pared by 5 bases and J by 6 bases, with 14 bases between. This CDR3 is 14 amino acids long. DNA of the CDR3: TGTGCCAGCAGCCCCCGGGAAGGAGGCAATGAGCAGTTCTTC. Its protein product is CASSPREGGNEQFF.

This chain joins TRBV7-2 and TRBJ1-5; 8 nucleotides align to TRBD1. J was trimmed by 7 bases and V by 5 bases; bases with no gene match: 7. Germline V lookup: CDR1 SGHTA, CDR2 FQGNSA. This CDR3 is built from 14 residues. The CDR3 is CASSQDRVRQPQHF. In DNA form, the CDR3 reads TGTGCCAGCAGCCAGGACAGGGTGAGGCAGCCCCAGCATTTT.

The table lists this clonotype with many counts. The chain recombines TRBV15 with TRBJ2-3; D might be TRBD1 (5 bases). CDR1 is LNHNV and CDR2 is YYDKDF in the germline V gene (reference sequence). V was cut by 1 base and J by 2 bases, with 7 bases left in between. The CDR3 sequence is 14 residues long. CDR3 bases: TGTGCCACCAGCAGAGGGACATACACAGATACGCAGTATTTT. Protein: CATSRGTYTDTQYF.

This clonotype was observed many times. The chain recombines TRBV12-3 or TRBV12-4 with TRBJ2-1; a possible D gene is TRBD1 (6 bases). This CDR3 contains 14 residues. V shed 8 bases and J shed 4 bases, with 15 bases lying between them. The DNA of the CDR3 is TGTGCCAGCTCTTCCCCTGGGACATACAATGAGCAGTTCTTC. Residues: CASSSPGTYNEQFF.

The chain carries TRBV6-4 and TRBJ2-3; D is undetermined. The CDR3 runs 13 residues. Trimming removed 4 bases from V and 0 bases from J, with 5 bases in between. Germline-derived CDR1 and CDR2 are MRHNA and SNTAGT. The CDR3 sequence: CASSGSSTDTQYF. The CDR3 bases are TGTGCCAGCAGTGGGTCTAGCACAGATACGCAGTATTTT.

The chain links TRBV7-3 to TRBJ1-6; D is ambiguous. The CDR3 covers 13 residues. The germline V and J ends were trimmed by 2 bases and 4 bases, with 3 bases remaining between them. Germline V lookup: CDR1 SGHTA, CDR2 FQGTGA. The CDR3 protein is CASSLRYNSPLHF. The CDR3 nucleotides read TGTGCCAGCAGCTTACGGTATAATTCACCCCTCCACTTT.

This clonotype was counted between two and nine times. This chain uses TRBV11-2 with TRBJ2-3, with D hard to call. This CDR3 has 14 residues. In germline, CDR1 is SGHAT, CDR2 FQNNGV. Trimming pared 3 bases from V and 13 bases from J, leaving 20 bases between. The CDR3 region is CASSLETTALRKYF. The DNA for the CDR3 is TGTGCCAGCAGCTTGGAAACTACGGCGTTAAGAAAGTATTTT. The full variable domain, completed using reference TRBV11-2 and TRBJ2-3, is EAGVAQSPRYKIIEKRQSVAFWCNPISGHATLYWYQQILGQGPKLLIQFQNNGVVDDSQLPKDRFSAERLKGVDSTLKIQPAKLEDSAVYLCASSLETTALRKYFGPGTRLTVL.

This clonotype showed up many times. This rearrangement joins TRBV14 to TRBJ2-1; D remains ambiguous. V was shortened by 0 bases and J by 7 bases, with 13 bases between the two germline ends. CDR3 size: 15 residues. Looked up from germline, CDR1 is SGHDN and CDR2 is FVKESK. DNA for the CDR3: TGTGCCAGCAGCCAAGATCGGAGCCGGGCTAATGAGCAGTTCTTC. As protein: CASSQDRSRANEQFF.

This clonotype was detected only a few times. The rearrangement joins TRBV7-9 to TRBJ2-3; D ambiguous. The CDR3 is 16 amino acids. From germline, CDR1 is SEHNR and CDR2 FQNEAQ (reference sequence). Trimming stripped 2 bases from V and 3 bases from J, with 15 bases between. This CDR3 reads CASSLLSLPSTDTQYF. The CDR3 DNA reads as TGTGCCAGCAGCTTACTCTCACTTCCGTCGACAGATACGCAGTATTTT.

On this clonotype itself: One junction end does not reproduce the germline sequence, and a read error may be involved. This chain connects TRBV5-1 to TRBJ2-5; 9 bases are a match to TRBD1. The CDR3 sequence is 15 residues long. From germline, CDR1 is SGHRS and CDR2 YFSETQ. The CDR3 protein is CASSRDRVGQESQYF. CDR3 in DNA: TGCGCCAGCAGCCGGGACAGGGTGGGCCAAGAGTCCCAGTACTTC.

V and J are TRBV7-9 and TRBJ2-1; 10 bases match TRBD2. Unmatched junction bases numbered 9, after V lost 4 bases and J lost 9 bases. The CDR3 consists of 15 residues. Per the germline V gene, CDR1 is SEHNR and CDR2 is FQNEAQ (reference sequence). DNA of the CDR3: TGTGCCAGCAGCTCTAGCGGGAGCCCACAGAGTGAGCAGTTCTTC. This translates into CASSSSGSPQSEQFF.

This clonotype has just a few counts. The rearrangement joins TRBV11-2 to TRBJ2-7; no definite D call. This CDR3 has 14 residues. From germline, CDR1 is SGHAT and CDR2 FQNNGV. Trimming left V 3 bases short and J 2 bases short, with 11 bases between. This CDR3 reads CASSFGGTPYEQYF. CDR3 in DNA: TGTGCCAGCAGCTTTGGCGGAACCCCCTACGAGCAGTACTTC.

This chain links TRBV6-2 or TRBV6-3 with TRBJ1-2; TRBD1 aligns across 10 bases. This CDR3 has 13 residues. The V and J ends lost 6 bases and 6 bases, in that order; junction bases with no gene match: 4. Germline V gene sequence: CDR1 MNHEY, CDR2 SVGEGT. CDR3 protein: CASRRQGADGYTF. DNA of the CDR3: TGTGCCAGCAGACGACAGGGGGCTGATGGCTACACCTTC.

This clonotype was observed a handful of times. The chain couples TRBV7-9 to TRBJ2-2; TRBD2 matches 10 bases. Germline V lookup: CDR1 SEHNR, CDR2 FQNEAQ (reference sequence). V was pared by 11 bases and J by 6 bases, with 6 bases of the junction left unmatched. This CDR3 has 13 amino acids. CDR3 residues: CAGGLAVSGELFF. The CDR3 region has the DNA TGTGCCGGAGGACTAGCGGTCTCCGGGGAGCTGTTTTTT.

The chain couples TRBV29-1 to TRBJ2-3; 9 bases are shared with TRBD2. Germline lookup yields CDR1 SQVTM and CDR2 ANQGSEA. CDR3 length equals 16 residues. Trimming cost V 4 bases and J 1 base; bases outside gene matches: 9. The CDR3 nucleotides read TGCAGCGTTGCAATCGGGACTAGCAGACGCACAGATACGCAGTATTTT. Protein product: CSVAIGTSRRTDTQYF.

On this clonotype: The germline gene is not matched at one end of the junction; a read error may be the cause. The chain employs TRBV20-1 and TRBJ2-3; no clear D gene. The germline V gene has CDR1 DFQATT and CDR2 SNEGSKA (reference sequence). This CDR3 is built from 8 residues. CDR3 residues: CSAPTGRF. The CDR3 nucleotides read TGCAGTGCTCCCACGGGTCGTTTT.

The CDR3 is CASSEYAGELFF. The DNA of the CDR3 is TGCGCCAGCAGTGAGTACGCCGGGGAGCTGTTTTTT. This chain uses TRBV10-1 with TRBJ2-2; D not resolved. CDR3 length: 12 residues. With 1 base removed from V and 6 bases from J, the gap between germline ends came to 3 bases. From germline, CDR1 is WNHNN and CDR2 SYGVQD (reference sequence).

This clonotype was observed a handful of times. This chain links TRBV4-3 with TRBJ2-6; the D is unclear. The V end lost 0 bases, the J end lost 3 bases, and 6 bases lay between the germline ends. The CDR3 contains 15 residues. In germline, CDR1 is LGHNA, CDR2 YSLEER. This chain's CDR3 is CASSQDVFGANVLTF. The CDR3 DNA sequence: TGCGCCAGCAGCCAAGATGTCTTTGGGGCCAACGTCCTGACTTTC.

This clonotype turned up a few times. The chain combines TRBV7-2 with TRBJ2-1; 10 bases agree with TRBD2. CDR3 length: 15 residues. V lost 6 bases, J lost 4 bases, and 6 bases stayed unmatched. The germline V gene has CDR1 SGHTA and CDR2 FQGNSA. The CDR3 region is CASSLLAGTYNEQFF. The CDR3 nucleotides read TGTGCCAGCAGTTTACTAGCGGGGACTTACAATGAGCAGTTCTTC.

This clonotype was seen many times. The chain employs TRBV6-2 or TRBV6-3 and TRBJ1-1; no clear D gene. The CDR3 runs to 12 residues. The V end was cut by 9 bases, the J end by 0 bases, with 8 bases between. Germline V gene lookup returns CDR1 MNHEY and CDR2 SVGEGT. The DNA of the CDR3 is TGTGCCAGTATAGGTATGAACACTGAAGCTTTCTTT. Protein sequence: CASIGMNTEAFF.